A few counts support the clone carrying this T cell receptor beta chain. Alpha- and beta-chain coverage of first-strand cDNA came from TRAV- and TRBV-specific primers. Over around 19 PCR cycles, TCRs were amplified from a constant-region primer and V-primer adapter. TCRdb reprocessed the reads via MiXCR and lists one record per CDR3 protein. In the table there are 65,000 to 90,000 distinct CDR3 sequences, about 19% of which are singletons. As to time point: before trial treatment. Each donor was administered nivolumab, ipilimumab, aspirin, low-dose cyclophosphamide and low-dose radiotherapy. The data are from a study of low-dose radiotherapy and immunotherapy resistance in tumors. Background on the study: Patients of Cohort 1 had 0.5 Gy fractions every 2 weeks, which summed to 6.5 Gy. The study administered intravenous cyclophosphamide at 200 mg/m2 every two weeks, one day ahead of radiation and immunotherapy. On cycle 1 day 1, patients started four cycles of oral aspirin 300 mg daily.

Germline assignment: CDR1 MNHEY and CDR2 SVGEGT. The V segment lost 7 bases and the J segment 12 bases; nucleotides outside the gene matches: 18. The CDR3 consists of 16 residues. This material consisted of PBMCs, taken before treatment. The receptor was derived from a male donor with prostate cancer. This chain uses TRBV6-2 or TRBV6-3 with TRBJ2-2, with TRBD2 matching 9 bases. The CDR3 region has the DNA TGTGCCAGCACCCGGCGGGGGGGACTATCCGAGGGGCAGCTGTTTTTT. Translating it yields CASTRRGGLSEGQLFF.